The 22 T cell receptor beta chains listed next were all sequenced from one sample in a study of patients and donors after allogeneic stem cell transplantation. TCRdb processed the RT-PCR reads anew with MiXCR; each CDR3 protein has one entry. The repertoire holds some 150,000 distinct CDR3 sequences, with about 36% as singletons. Sequenced input: blood, either unsorted or a sorted T cell fraction (not recorded which). These receptor sequences come from a human donor who was either an allogeneic HSCT recipient or a stem cell or donor lymphocyte infusion donor (not recorded which). It is not recorded whose cells these are; they may come from a transplant donor.

In this sample, this clonotype turned up a few times. This rearrangement joins TRBV27 to TRBJ1-6; 8 nucleotides agree with TRBD1. CDR3 length: 18 amino acids. V trimming: 6 bases; J trimming: 0 bases; junction bases outside the gene matches: 10. Germline CDR1 reads MNHEY; CDR2 reads SMNVEV (reference sequence). CDR3 DNA sequence: TGTGCCAGCAGCTCCTACCCGACAGGGGTCTCCTATAATTCACCCCTCCACTTT. Translation: CASSSYPTGVSYNSPLHF.

This clonotype has more than one count but fewer than ten. V usage is TRBV7-9 and J usage is TRBJ1-1, with D possibly being TRBD1 (5 bases). V lost 0 bases and J lost 0, with 8 bases in between. This CDR3 region has 15 residues. Germline CDR1 SEHNR, CDR2 FQNEAQ (reference sequence). The DNA for the CDR3 is TGTGCCAGCAGCTTAGCCAGGGCGGTGAACACTGAAGCTTTCTTT. Translated, it gives CASSLARAVNTEAFF. The variable domain in full, with the rest retrieved from reference TRBV7-9 and TRBJ1-1, is DTGVSQNPRHKITKRGQNVTFRCDPISEHNRLYWYRQTLGQGPEFLTYFQNEAQLEKSRLLSDRFSAERPKGSFSTLEIQRTEQGDSAMYLCASSLARAVNTEAFFGQGTRLTVV.

On this clonotype: Sequence at one end of the junction differs from germline and may be a read error. J is TRBJ1-2 and V is TRBV12-3 or TRBV12-4, with TRBD1 identical over 8 bases. The CDR3 runs 14 residues. CDR3 DNA: TGTGACAGCTCTGGACAGGGACCTAACTATGGCTACACCTTC. Translated, it gives CDSSGQGPNYGYTF.

The chain combines TRBV5-5 with TRBJ1-5, with TRBD1 identical over 8 bases. The trim removed 1 base at V and 6 bases at J, leaving 3 bases unmatched. The CDR3 totals 14 residues. The germline gives CDR1 SGHKS, CDR2 YYEKEE (reference sequence). CDR3 residues: CASSLHGQGQPQHF. The CDR3 nucleotides read TGTGCCAGCAGCTTGCATGGACAGGGTCAGCCCCAGCATTTT.

V usage is TRBV12-3 or TRBV12-4 and J usage is TRBJ2-2; 10 nucleotides match TRBD2. This CDR3 has 14 residues. The V segment lost 6 bases and the J segment 7 bases; nucleotides outside the gene matches: 5. This chain's CDR3 is CASRSSGGGGELFF. In DNA form, the CDR3 reads TGTGCCAGCAGGTCTAGCGGGGGCGGCGGGGAGCTGTTTTTT.

Only a few counts were recorded for this clonotype. The chain has TRBV7-9 and TRBJ2-5; perhaps TRBD2 as D (6 bases). This CDR3 comprises 13 residues. Trimming shortened V by 5 bases and J by 3 bases, and 10 bases separated the two germline ends. Germline V gives CDR1 SEHNR, CDR2 FQNEAQ (reference sequence). The CDR3 DNA reads as TGTGCCAGCAGCCCGGACTATGAAGAGACCCAGTACTTC. The encoded protein is CASSPDYEETQYF. Full variable domain (rest looked up from reference TRBV7-9 and TRBJ2-5): DTGVSQNPRHKITKRGQNVTFRCDPISEHNRLYWYRQTLGQGPEFLTYFQNEAQLEKSRLLSDRFSAERPKGSFSTLEIQRTEQGDSAMYLCASSPDYEETQYFGPGTRLLVL.

The gene calls are TRBV6-5 and TRBJ1-6; a possible D gene is TRBD1 (6 bases). V dropped 4 bases and J dropped 3 bases, with 10 bases sitting between them. Germline V gives CDR1 MNHEY, CDR2 SVGAGI. This CDR3 comprises 15 residues. CDR3 loop: CASSSGQSYNSPLHF. The CDR3 bases are TGTGCCAGCAGTTCCGGACAGAGCTATAATTCACCCCTCCACTTT.

CDR3: CASSVGGSQPQHF. The CDR3 nucleotides are TGTGCCAGCAGCGTCGGGGGTAGTCAGCCCCAGCATTTT. This chain uses TRBV9 with TRBJ1-5; the D gene is possibly TRBD1 (5 bases). Trimming removed 2 bases at V and 6 bases at J, with 9 bases between. The length of the CDR3 is 13 residues. CDR1 and CDR2 from the germline V gene are SGDLS and YYNGEE.

This clonotype was detected a few times. CDR3 amino acids: CASRAIQGYGYTF. In DNA, the CDR3 is TGTGCCAGCAGAGCCATACAGGGGTATGGCTACACCTTC. The chain links TRBV28 to TRBJ1-2, with 7 bases identical to TRBD1. The CDR3 sequence is 13 residues long. Germline CDR1 is MDHEN and CDR2 is SYDVKM. The ends lost 6 bases at V and 5 bases at J; junction bases unmatched: 6.

This clonotype showed up just a few times. The chain recombines TRBV6-5 with TRBJ2-3, with a weak D call TRBD1 (6 bases). V gave up 7 bases and J gave up 5 bases, with 16 bases separating them. The CDR3 has 14 amino acids. Germline CDR1 and CDR2: MNHEY and SVGAGI. In nucleotides, the CDR3 is TGTGCCAGCAATAACCAGGGGTACGGAGATACGCAGTATTTT. It specifies CASNNQGYGDTQYF.

V and J are TRBV15 and TRBJ1-4, with 7 bases matching TRBD1. Germline assignment: CDR1 LNHNV and CDR2 YYDKDF (reference sequence). V shed 5 bases, J shed 7 bases, and the junction held 10 bases outside the gene matches. The CDR3 contains 15 residues. Written as DNA, the CDR3 is TGTGCCACCAGCGCGAGACAGGGTTGGGGTGAAAAACTGTTTTTT. Protein sequence: CATSARQGWGEKLFF.

This clonotype was picked up a small number of times. The chain links TRBV7-9 to TRBJ1-6; 7 bases are shared with TRBD1. Germline V gene sequence: CDR1 SEHNR, CDR2 FQNEAQ (reference sequence). CDR3 length: 18 residues. After removal of 5 bases from V and 0 bases from J, the junction contained 10 bases not matched to a gene. CDR3 sequence reads: CASSSGTVLSSYNSPLHF. Written as DNA, the CDR3 is TGTGCCAGCAGCAGCGGGACAGTCCTTAGCTCCTATAATTCACCCCTCCACTTT.

This clonotype was found many times. The chain couples TRBV10-3 to TRBJ1-2, with 7 bases fitting TRBD1. This CDR3 has 17 residues. Germline-derived CDR1 and CDR2 are ENHRY and SYGVKD. The trim removed 0 bases at V and 4 bases at J, leaving 11 bases unmatched. CDR3 sequence: CAISESLSTGPIYGYTF. The CDR3 DNA follows: TGTGCCATCAGTGAGTCCCTATCGACAGGGCCCATCTATGGCTACACCTTC.

This clonotype turned up a few times. The genes are TRBV9 and TRBJ1-4; D might be TRBD1 (6 bases). Germline CDR1 is SGDLS and CDR2 is YYNGEE. Trimming pared 5 bases from V and 1 base from J, leaving 9 bases between. The length of the CDR3 is 14 residues. The CDR3 reads CASSLTGTNEKLFF. The CDR3 DNA reads TGTGCCAGCAGTTTGACAGGAACTAATGAAAAACTGTTTTTT.

This rearrangement joins TRBV9 to TRBJ2-7, with D perhaps given as TRBD1 or TRBD2 (5 bases each). Germline CDR1 is SGDLS and CDR2 is YYNGEE. The V and J ends lost 0 bases and 2 bases respectively, with 9 bases between them. This CDR3 is built from 14 residues. The CDR3 loop is CASSVEGTAYEQYF. The DNA of the CDR3 is TGTGCCAGCAGCGTAGAGGGGACGGCCTACGAGCAGTACTTC.

This clonotype occurred once. V is TRBV27 and J is TRBJ1-2, with TRBD1 matching 7 bases. Germline CDR1 is MNHEY and CDR2 is SMNVEV (reference sequence). V lost 5 bases and J lost 8; bases outside the gene matches: 14. The CDR3 has 15 residues. CDR3 sequence reads: CASSTNRGIERGYTF. CDR3 DNA: TGTGCCAGCAGTACTAACAGGGGAATCGAAAGGGGCTACACCTTC.

The rearrangement uses TRBV20-1 and TRBJ1-4; tentative D call: TRBD1 (5 bases). The CDR3 sequence is 11 residues long. Germline loops: CDR1 DFQATT, CDR2 SNEGSKA (reference sequence). The CDR3 DNA reads TGCACGACAGACTATAATGAAAAACTGTTTTTT. The encoded protein is CTTDYNEKLFF.

The chain carries TRBV2 and TRBJ2-7; D is unclear. This CDR3 comprises 13 residues. Germline-derived CDR1 and CDR2 are SNHLY and FYNNEI. V gave up 5 bases and J gave up 6 bases, with 14 bases separating them. CDR3 sequence: CASSFPAWSEQYF. CDR3 DNA: TGTGCCAGCAGTTTCCCAGCCTGGTCCGAGCAGTACTTC.

V is TRBV11-2 and J is TRBJ1-5, with TRBD1 matching 9 bases. Germline V gene data show CDR1 as SGHAT and CDR2 as FQNNGV. This CDR3 comprises 14 residues. V lost 3 bases to trimming and J lost 6 bases; unmatched junction nucleotides: 3. CDR3 sequence: CASSLGQGPQPQHF. CDR3 bases: TGTGCCAGCAGCTTGGGACAGGGTCCTCAGCCCCAGCATTTT.

This clonotype turned up a few times. The chain has TRBV28 and TRBJ2-7; D call uncertain. The germline V and J ends were trimmed by 3 bases and 3 bases, with 12 bases remaining between them. CDR3 size: 14 residues. The germline V gene encodes CDR1 MDHEN and CDR2 SYDVKM. CDR3 sequence reads: CASSLGFGSYEQYF. As DNA, the CDR3 is TGTGCCAGCAGTTTGGGATTCGGAAGCTACGAGCAGTACTTC.

This clonotype was detected a few times. This chain connects TRBV20-1 to TRBJ1-1; 7 bases match TRBD1. CDR3 length equals 13 residues. Germline-derived CDR1 and CDR2 are DFQATT and SNEGSKA (reference sequence). Trimming at V came to 6 bases and at J to 4 bases, leaving 8 bases not matched to a gene. CDR3 DNA sequence: TGCAGTGCCAGACAGGGTCGGGTCACTGAAGCTTTCTTT. Translated: CSARQGRVTEAFF.

This clonotype came up many times. The V and J genes are TRBV12-3 or TRBV12-4 and TRBJ1-5; unclear D gene. The germline V and J ends were trimmed by 5 bases and 0 bases, with 2 bases remaining between them. CDR3 length equals 12 residues. The CDR3 DNA reads as TGTGCCAGCAGTAATAGCAATCAGCCCCAGCATTTT. Translation: CASSNSNQPQHF.